Shown below are 13 T cell receptor beta chains from a single sample sequenced in a study of T cell changes during pregnancy in multiple sclerosis. Sequencing was performed with immunoSEQ multiplex PCR; in TCRdb, only in-frame clones are kept and a portion is missing. The profile covers 49,000 or so clones, with 80% to 95% appearing a single time and approximately 2.2% taken by the ten largest. The sequencing used peripheral blood, collected in the third trimester of pregnancy. These receptor sequences come from a female donor with multiple sclerosis, enrolled in a pregnancy study.

This sequence joins TRBV6-1 and TRBJ1-5, with 8 bases identical to TRBD1. The CDR3 has 19 amino acids. V lost 2 bases and J lost 0; bases outside the gene matches: 12. Germline V gives CDR1 MNHNS, CDR2 SASEGT. The CDR3 is CASSERRRGLLYSNQPQHF. In DNA, the CDR3 is TGTGCCAGCAGTGAACGTCGCAGGGGGCTACTATATAGCAATCAGCCCCAGCATTTT.

DNA of the CDR3: TGTGCCAGCAGCTTAGCCTTAGCGGGAGGGCCATACGAGCAGTACTTC. Protein product: CASSLALAGGPYEQYF. The chain has TRBV7-6 and TRBJ2-7; 11 positions agree with TRBD2. V trimming: 0 bases; J trimming: 4 bases; junction bases outside the gene matches: 5. Germline CDR1 SGHVS, CDR2 FNYEAQ. This CDR3 is built from 16 residues.

The chain couples TRBV27 to TRBJ2-2; D is perhaps TRBD2 (7 bases). Germline CDR1 is MNHEY and CDR2 is SMNVEV (reference sequence). This CDR3 is built from 14 residues. Trimming pared 2 bases from V and 10 bases from J, leaving 14 bases between. This CDR3 is CASSLSSGGEELFF. CDR3 DNA: TGTGCCAGCAGTTTAAGTTCGGGGGGCGAGGAGCTGTTTTTT.

The genes are TRBV11-3 and TRBJ1-2; the match to TRBD1 covers 12 bases. This CDR3 region has 18 residues. Germline CDR1 SGHNT, CDR2 YENEEA. After removal of 6 bases from V and 5 bases from J, the junction contained 16 bases not matched to a gene. CDR3 DNA sequence: TGTGCCAGCAGTCACGTCGGGACAGGGGGCGCCGGGGGGTATGGCTACACCTTC. Encoded protein: CASSHVGTGGAGGYGYTF.

This clone is judged large. The V call is TRBV18, the J call TRBJ2-5; TRBD1 matches at 7 bases. The CDR3 totals 17 residues. Germline assignment: CDR1 KGHSH and CDR2 LQKENI. The trim removed 3 bases at V and 2 bases at J, leaving 12 bases unmatched. The CDR3 sequence is CASSPFLGQAPQETQYF. CDR3 sequence (DNA): TGTGCCAGCTCACCCTTTTTAGGACAGGCGCCTCAAGAGACCCAGTACTTC.

The chain links TRBV5-1 to TRBJ2-2; D perhaps matches TRBD1 (5 bases). The CDR3 runs to 15 residues. V shed 2 bases and J shed 6 bases, with 14 bases lying between them. CDR1 and CDR2 from the germline V gene are SGHRS and YFSETQ. This CDR3 is CASSFAGSEPGELFF. CDR3 nucleotides: TGCGCCAGCAGCTTTGCAGGGTCAGAGCCCGGGGAGCTGTTTTTT.

This rearrangement joins TRBV2 to TRBJ2-5; D is perhaps TRBD1 (6 bases). The CDR3 extends over 14 amino acids. The germline gives CDR1 SNHLY, CDR2 FYNNEI. The V and J ends lost 2 bases and 5 bases respectively, with 12 bases between them. CDR3 sequence (DNA): TGTGCCAGCAGTGAATACAGGGTTCAGGAGACCCAGTACTTC. Encoded protein: CASSEYRVQETQYF.

V gene TRBV19 combines with J gene TRBJ1-2; 11 positions agree with TRBD1. From germline, CDR1 is LNHDA and CDR2 SQIVND (reference sequence). The CDR3 runs to 12 residues. The ends lost 8 bases at V and 8 bases at J; junction bases unmatched: 4. The CDR3 nucleotides read TGTGCCAGTGGACAGGGGGCGAGGGGCTACACCTTC. This gives the protein CASGQGARGYTF. Based on the CDR3 plus reference TRBV19 and TRBJ1-2, the full variable domain is DGGITQSPKYLFRKEGQNVTLSCEQNLNHDAMYWYRQDPGQGLRLIYYSQIVNDFQKGDIAEGYSVSREKKESFPLTVTSAQKNPTAFYLCASGQGARGYTFGSGTRLTVV.

The V call is TRBV2, the J call TRBJ1-2; 7 nucleotides match TRBD1. The CDR3 loop spans 15 amino acids. CDR1 is SNHLY, CDR2 FYNNEI, per germline. J lost 4 bases, V lost 8 bases, and 13 bases had no gene match. The CDR3: CASRRGDSSAYGYTF. CDR3 nucleotide sequence: TGTGCCAGCCGTCGAGGGGACAGTTCCGCCTATGGCTACACCTTC.

The V gene is TRBV5-1, the J gene TRBJ2-7, with D possibly matching TRBD2 (6 bases). This CDR3 is built from 15 residues. The V end lost 5 bases, the J end lost 2 bases, and 17 bases lay between the germline ends. Looked up from germline, CDR1 is SGHRS and CDR2 is YFSETQ. The CDR3 DNA sequence: TGCGCCAGCAGGGAGGGACTTCCACTCACCTACGAGCAGTACTTC. This translates into CASREGLPLTYEQYF.

The chain is built from TRBV7-9 and TRBJ1-2; 10 nucleotides align to TRBD1. Germline V gene data show CDR1 as SEHNR and CDR2 as FQNEAQ (reference sequence). Losses at the gene ends were 1 base for V and 8 bases for J; bases not matched to a gene: 4. This CDR3 has 14 residues. The CDR3 DNA reads as TGTGCCAGCAGCTTAGGACAGGGGGCGGCCGGCTACACCTTC. Its protein product is CASSLGQGAAGYTF.

This chain uses TRBV19 with TRBJ2-1; 8 bases line up with TRBD2. CDR3 length: 15 residues. Germline lookup yields CDR1 LNHDA and CDR2 SQIVND (reference sequence). Unmatched junction bases numbered 7, after V lost 5 bases and J lost 4 bases. The DNA of the CDR3 is TGTGCCAGTAGTCCTCGAGCGGGAGTTTACAATGAGCAGTTCTTC. Its translation: CASSPRAGVYNEQFF. Looking up the rest from reference TRBV19 and TRBJ2-1 gives the full variable domain: DGGITQSPKYLFRKEGQNVTLSCEQNLNHDAMYWYRQDPGQGLRLIYYSQIVNDFQKGDIAEGYSVSREKKESFPLTVTSAQKNPTAFYLCASSPRAGVYNEQFFGPGTRLTVL.

The chain combines TRBV19 with TRBJ2-7; weak D call: TRBD2 (5 bases). V lost 3 bases and J lost 0, with 12 bases in between. The germline V gene has CDR1 LNHDA and CDR2 SQIVND (reference sequence). The CDR3 has 15 residues. The CDR3 DNA follows: TGTGCCAGTAGTATTATGGCGGGCCGCTCCTACGAGCAGTACTTC. Protein: CASSIMAGRSYEQYF.